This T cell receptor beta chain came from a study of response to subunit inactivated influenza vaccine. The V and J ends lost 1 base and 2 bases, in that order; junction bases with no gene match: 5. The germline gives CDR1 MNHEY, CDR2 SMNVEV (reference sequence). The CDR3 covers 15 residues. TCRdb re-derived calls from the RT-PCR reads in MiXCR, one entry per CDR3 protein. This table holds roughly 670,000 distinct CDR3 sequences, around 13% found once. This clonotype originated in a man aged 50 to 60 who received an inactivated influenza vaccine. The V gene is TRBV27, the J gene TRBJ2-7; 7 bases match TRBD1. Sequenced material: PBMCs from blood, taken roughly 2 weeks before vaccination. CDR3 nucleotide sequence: TGTGCCAGCAGTTTATTGAGACAGGGCACCTACGAGCAGTACTTC. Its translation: CASSLLRQGTYEQYF.